The 26 T cell receptor beta chains given below trace back to one sample, sequenced in a study of STAT5B mutations in CD4+ large granular lymphocyte leukemia. Method: immunoSEQ multiplex PCR; TCRdb's copy keeps in-frame clones and lacks some. The table lists 40,000 or so clones, 70% to 80% of them singletons. Sequences were obtained from CD4+ T cells from blood buffy coats. The origin of the receptors is a human donor in good health.

The rearrangement links TRBV10-2 to TRBJ2-2; D ambiguous. Germline CDR1 and CDR2: WSHSY and SAAADI. The CDR3 has 15 amino acids. V was clipped by 3 bases and J by 1 base, with 9 bases between them. Here the CDR3 DNA reads TGCGCCAGCAGTGAACCCCAGGTGAACACCGGGGAGCTGTTTTTT. It codes for CASSEPQVNTGELFF.

The chain combines TRBV4-2 with TRBJ2-2; D perhaps matches TRBD2 (6 bases). Trimming stripped 1 base from V and 5 bases from J, with 14 bases between. Germline V gives CDR1 LGHNA, CDR2 YNFKEQ. This CDR3 spans 16 amino acids. The CDR3 nucleotides are TGTGCCAGCAGCCAAGGTGGGACCGCGGGGACCGGGGAGCTGTTTTTT. It encodes CASSQGGTAGTGELFF.

V usage is TRBV25-1 and J usage is TRBJ1-5; TRBD1 is a possible D gene (6 bases). The CDR3 sequence is 13 residues long. Trimming stripped 3 bases from V and 6 bases from J, with 9 bases between. The germline V gene has CDR1 MGHDK and CDR2 SYGVNS. CDR3 sequence reads: CASSEDSSQPQHF. The CDR3 region has the DNA TGTGCCAGCAGTGAGGACAGTAGTCAGCCCCAGCATTTT.

V usage is TRBV2 and J usage is TRBJ2-2, with no clear D. Germline values: CDR1 SNHLY, CDR2 FYNNEI. The CDR3 is 15 residues long. Deletions cut 6 bases from V and 4 bases from J, with 15 bases between. The CDR3 loop reads CASSVRSASTGELFF. DNA for the CDR3: TGTGCCAGCAGCGTCCGGTCAGCTAGCACCGGGGAGCTGTTTTTT. Looking up the rest from reference TRBV2 and TRBJ2-2 gives the full variable domain: EPEVTQTPSHQVTQMGQEVILRCVPISNHLYFYWYRQILGQKVEFLVSFYNNEISEKSEIFDDQFSVERPDGSNFTLKIRSTKLEDSAMYFCASSVRSASTGELFFGEGSRLTVL.

V is TRBV5-1 and J is TRBJ2-3, with D unresolved. Deletions cut 1 base from V and 5 bases from J, with 11 bases between. The CDR3 is 14 residues long. Per the germline V gene, CDR1 is SGHRS and CDR2 is YFSETQ. The CDR3 coding sequence is TGCGCCAGCAGCTTGAGGAGTTCAGGAGATACGCAGTATTTT. Encoded protein: CASSLRSSGDTQYF.

The J gene is TRBJ1-6, the V gene TRBV7-2, with TRBD1 identical over 9 bases. The V gene's germline CDR1 is SGHTA and CDR2 FQGNSA. The trim removed 5 bases at V and 5 bases at J, leaving 4 bases unmatched. The CDR3 is 15 residues long. The chain's CDR3 is CASSIQGANNSPLHF. The CDR3 DNA reads as TGTGCCAGCAGCATACAGGGGGCGAATAATTCACCCCTCCACTTT.

This clone was observed a single time. The chain is built from TRBV9 and TRBJ1-1; D may be TRBD1 (5 bases). Germline CDR1 and CDR2: SGDLS and YYNGEE. With 5 bases removed from V and 3 bases from J, the gap between germline ends came to 11 bases. The length of the CDR3 is 13 residues. The CDR3 DNA is TGTGCCAGCAGAAAAGAGGGGTACACTGAAGCTTTCTTT. Translating gives CASRKEGYTEAFF.

The chain has TRBV2 and TRBJ1-6; D possibly corresponds to TRBD1 (6 bases). This CDR3 comprises 15 residues. Trimming pared 3 bases from V and 8 bases from J, leaving 14 bases between. Germline-derived CDR1 and CDR2 are SNHLY and FYNNEI. The CDR3 nucleotides are TGTGCCAGCAGTGAGTCAGGGGCCAAGGATTCACCCCTCCACTTT. This encodes CASSESGAKDSPLHF.

The rearrangement uses TRBV19 and TRBJ1-2; TRBD1 might be the D (6 bases). The germline V gene encodes CDR1 LNHDA and CDR2 SQIVND (reference sequence). Trimming took off 6 bases at V and 7 bases at J, with 15 bases between the two ends. The CDR3 has 13 amino acids. CDR3 sequence (DNA): TGTGCCAGTAGGAAGGGGGGTGTCGGTGGCTACACCTTC. Translated: CASRKGGVGGYTF.

The chain combines TRBV4-1 with TRBJ1-1; D is unclear. V lost 1 base and J 6 bases, leaving 3 bases between the germline ends. Germline assignment: CDR1 MGHRA and CDR2 YSYEKL. This CDR3 is built from 11 residues. This CDR3 reads CASSQGAEAFF. For the CDR3, the DNA is TGCGCCAGCAGCCAAGGGGCTGAAGCTTTCTTT.

The chain recombines TRBV29-1 with TRBJ2-3; no clear D gene. V was trimmed by 5 bases and J by 5 bases, leaving 14 bases between them. Germline V CDR1 and CDR2: SQVTM, ANQGSEA. The CDR3 extends over 13 amino acids. CDR3 bases: TGCAGCGTTCTGACACTCTTGGGAGATACGCAGTATTTT. This sequence encodes CSVLTLLGDTQYF.

The chain uses TRBV29-1 and TRBJ2-7; 8 nucleotides agree with TRBD1. The germline V gene encodes CDR1 SQVTM and CDR2 ANQGSEA. The CDR3 length is 15 residues. V lost 8 bases to trimming and J lost 6 bases; unmatched junction nucleotides: 18. CDR3 region: CSSLDPDRVPLEQYF. CDR3 coding DNA: TGCAGCTCTCTCGACCCGGACAGGGTCCCCCTCGAGCAGTACTTC.

This clone was seen only a few times. The rearrangement uses TRBV12-5 and TRBJ2-7; TRBD1 is a possible D gene (5 bases). This CDR3 is built from 13 residues. Germline V gene lookup returns CDR1 LGHNT and CDR2 FRNRAP. V lost 1 base to trimming and J lost 7 bases, with 11 bases between them. CDR3 amino acids: CASGLDQGPEQYF. The CDR3 DNA follows: TGTGCTAGTGGTTTGGATCAGGGTCCAGAGCAGTACTTC. The full variable domain, rest sourced from reference TRBV12-5 and TRBJ2-7, is DARVTQTPRHKVTEMGQEVTMRCQPILGHNTVFWYRQTMMQGLELLAYFRNRAPLDDSGMPKDRFSAEMPDATLATLKIQPSEPRDSAVYFCASGLDQGPEQYFGPGTRLTVT.

This chain joins TRBV11-3 and TRBJ2-5, with 11 bases that match TRBD2. Germline V CDR1 and CDR2: SGHNT, YENEEA. Trimming took 1 base from V and 5 from J; bases not matched to a gene: 6. This CDR3 is 16 amino acids long. The CDR3 nucleotides read TGTGCCAGCAGCTTAGGAACTAGCGGGAGCGGGGAGACCCAGTACTTC. Amino acid sequence: CASSLGTSGSGETQYF.

The chain employs TRBV30 and TRBJ1-3; tentatively, D is TRBD1 (5 bases). This CDR3 has 15 amino acids. Germline values: CDR1 GTSNPN, CDR2 SVGIG (reference sequence). Trimming left V 1 base short and J 0 bases short, with 10 bases between. In DNA form, the CDR3 reads TGTGCCTGGAGTGCAGGGACCAACTCTGGAAACACCATATATTTT. Its translation: CAWSAGTNSGNTIYF. The full variable domain, rest sourced from reference TRBV30 and TRBJ1-3, is SQTIHQWPATLVQPVGSPLSLECTVEGTSNPNLYWYRQAAGRGLQLLFYSVGIGQISSEVPQNLSASRPQDRQFILSSKKLLLSDSGFYLCAWSAGTNSGNTIYFGEGSWLTVV.

The CDR3 protein is CASSLGTASYGYTF. The DNA for the CDR3 is TGTGCCAGCTCACTCGGGACGGCGAGCTATGGCTACACCTTC. The chain has TRBV18 and TRBJ1-2; D may be TRBD1 (5 bases). V lost 4 bases and J 4 bases, leaving 13 bases between the germline ends. Germline V lookup: CDR1 KGHSH, CDR2 LQKENI. The CDR3 spans 14 residues.

The rearrangement uses TRBV4-3 and TRBJ1-1; no definite D call. Germline CDR1 is LGHNA and CDR2 is YSLEER. This CDR3 comprises 16 residues. Trimming removed 1 base from V and 1 base from J, with 13 bases in between. CDR3 sequence: CASSQVPIYKNTEAFF. As DNA, the CDR3 is TGCGCCAGCAGCCAAGTCCCAATCTACAAGAACACTGAAGCTTTCTTT.

This clone has a handful of counts. The chain is built from TRBV6-1 and TRBJ1-4; possibly TRBD1 for D (5 bases). CDR1 is MNHNS, CDR2 SASEGT, per germline. Trimming removed 7 bases at V and 7 bases at J, with 10 bases between. The CDR3 extends over 12 amino acids. CDR3 nucleotide sequence: TGTGCCAGCACGGGGGTGGTTGAAAAACTGTTTTTT. Its protein product is CASTGVVEKLFF.

The chain uses TRBV6-5 and TRBJ1-2, with 8 positions matching TRBD1. CDR3 length: 15 residues. Germline CDR1 reads MNHEY; CDR2 reads SVGAGI. Trimming at V came to 5 bases and at J to 4 bases, leaving 9 bases not matched to a gene. As DNA, the CDR3 is TGTGCCAGCAGTCTCACAGGGGGTCCTGCCTATGGCTACACCTTC. Encoded protein: CASSLTGGPAYGYTF.

The chain joins TRBV4-3 to TRBJ2-2, with TRBD2 identical over 9 bases. Looked up from germline, CDR1 is LGHNA and CDR2 is YSLEER. The CDR3 is made up of 19 amino acids. Trimming took 4 bases from V and 1 from J; bases not matched to a gene: 13. CDR3 in DNA: TGCGCCAGCAGCCGATCCCCTCTTAGCGGGAGTTTGAACACCGGGGAGCTGTTTTTT. Protein sequence: CASSRSPLSGSLNTGELFF.

V and J are TRBV19 and TRBJ1-5; 7 bases line up with TRBD1. The CDR3 is 18 residues long. CDR1 is LNHDA, CDR2 SQIVND, per germline (reference sequence). The CDR3 sequence is CSGTPTRDSREGNQPQHF. CDR3 coding DNA: TGTTCTGGGACCCCAACCCGGGACAGCCGGGAGGGCAATCAGCCCCAGCATTTT.

The genes are TRBV5-1 and TRBJ1-1; 8 bases are shared with TRBD1. Per the germline V gene, CDR1 is SGHRS and CDR2 is YFSETQ. With 4 bases clipped from V and 3 bases from J, the junction kept 8 bases outside the gene matches. CDR3 length equals 15 residues. The DNA for the CDR3 is TGCGCCAGCAGCATGGGACAGGCGGGGTACACTGAAGCTTTCTTT. This gives the protein CASSMGQAGYTEAFF.

This clone was detected only once. The chain couples TRBV7-3 to TRBJ2-3; either TRBD1 or TRBD2 may fit D (5 bases each). Trimming left V 5 bases short and J 0 bases short, with 15 bases between. The CDR3 length is 16 residues. From germline, CDR1 is SGHTA and CDR2 FQGTGA. The CDR3 reads CASSRLQGPSTDTQYF. For the CDR3, the DNA is TGTGCCAGCAGCCGACTCCAGGGACCTAGCACAGATACGCAGTATTTT.

The chain recombines TRBV4-3 with TRBJ2-1; 7 bases agree with TRBD2. Unmatched junction bases numbered 5, after V lost 4 bases and J lost 5 bases. This CDR3 contains 14 residues. From germline, CDR1 is LGHNA and CDR2 YSLEER. The CDR3 coding sequence is TGCGCCAGCAGCCGGGGGACTACCCACAATGAGCAGTTCTTC. Protein: CASSRGTTHNEQFF.

This chain connects TRBV19 to TRBJ2-7, with D hard to call. V dropped 6 bases and J dropped 2 bases, with 11 bases sitting between them. The CDR3 sequence is 13 residues long. Looked up from germline, CDR1 is LNHDA and CDR2 is SQIVND (reference sequence). CDR3 amino acids: CASRDVETYEQYF. The CDR3 DNA reads as TGTGCCAGTAGGGACGTTGAGACCTACGAGCAGTACTTC.

This chain links TRBV7-7 with TRBJ2-5, with D perhaps matching TRBD1 or TRBD2 (5 bases each). Trimming left V 1 base short and J 3 bases short, with 12 bases between. CDR1 and CDR2 from the germline V gene are SSHAT and FNYEAQ (reference sequence). CDR3 length equals 15 residues. CDR3 sequence reads: CASSLGGTRKETQYF. DNA of the CDR3: TGTGCCAGCAGCTTAGGGGGGACCAGGAAAGAGACCCAGTACTTC.